Following are 6 T cell receptor beta chains from one sample sequenced in a study of cytomegalovirus exposure and HLA in healthy donors. This PCR relied on a set of 60 Vbeta primers and 13 Jbeta primers. Profiling relied on immunoSEQ multiplex PCR, and the TCRdb table lists in-frame clones only, not all of them. This table has about 180,000 clones, 80% appearing once. Sequenced material: PBMCs. These receptors originate from a girl aged 10 to 17 in good health and CMV-seropositive.

This clone showed up just once. The J gene is TRBJ2-3, the V gene TRBV29-1; the match to TRBD2 covers 11 bases. Trimming cost V 5 bases and J 4 bases; bases outside gene matches: 14. CDR1 SQVTM and CDR2 ANQGSEA come from the germline V gene. This CDR3 region has 17 residues. In DNA form, the CDR3 reads TGCAGCGTTCCCGTCTTTACCGGGACTAGCGGTTCAGATACGCAGTATTTT. Its translation: CSVPVFTGTSGSDTQYF.

This clone has a single count. The chain has TRBV4-1 and TRBJ2-1, with TRBD2 identical over 10 bases. The CDR3 totals 17 residues. Germline V gives CDR1 MGHRA, CDR2 YSYEKL. Trimming removed 3 bases from V and 0 bases from J; junction bases left unmatched: 5. CDR3 coding DNA: TGCGCCAGCAGCCACCGGACTAGCGGTAGCTCCTACAATGAGCAGTTCTTC. It is translated as CASSHRTSGSSYNEQFF.

This clone was detected only a few times. The chain has TRBV6-6 and TRBJ1-1; 9 nucleotides line up with TRBD1. Per germline, CDR1 MNHNY and CDR2 SVGAGI (reference sequence). The CDR3 consists of 15 residues. V lost 8 bases, J lost 6 bases, and 13 bases stayed unmatched. The CDR3: CASVVSRDRAPEAFF. In DNA form, the CDR3 reads TGTGCCAGCGTTGTGTCCCGGGACAGGGCCCCTGAAGCTTTCTTT.

The chain has TRBV10-2 and TRBJ1-2, with TRBD1 matching 7 bases. V shed 2 bases and J 8 bases; nucleotides not matched to a gene: 8. This CDR3 has 14 residues. Germline CDR1 reads WSHSY; CDR2 reads SAAADI. The CDR3 bases are TGCGCCAGCAGTGAGGCACAGGGGTACGAGGGCTACACCTTC. Its translation: CASSEAQGYEGYTF.

V gene TRBV27 combines with J gene TRBJ2-7; 10 nucleotides line up with TRBD2. The ends lost 1 base at V and 6 bases at J; junction bases unmatched: 6. CDR1 and CDR2 from the germline V gene are MNHEY and SMNVEV (reference sequence). The CDR3 contains 15 residues. The CDR3 DNA reads TGTGCCAGCAGTTTATTTCCTAGCGGGAGAGGCGAGCAGTACTTC. Encoded protein: CASSLFPSGRGEQYF.

V gene TRBV6-5 combines with J gene TRBJ2-7; D perhaps matches TRBD1 (6 bases). Per germline, CDR1 MNHEY and CDR2 SVGAGI. This CDR3 spans 13 amino acids. V lost 2 bases to trimming and J lost 4 bases, with 9 bases between them. Here the CDR3 DNA reads TGTGCCAGCAGTTACGCGGACAGATACGAGCAGTACTTC. As protein: CASSYADRYEQYF.